This passage covers 16 T cell receptor beta chains from one sample sequenced in a study of blood T cell repertoires in COVID-19. The method was immunoSEQ multiplex PCR; TCRdb's version includes in-frame clones alone and lacks a portion of them. The sample shows approximately 300,000 clones, about 86% of them seen only once. Source material: peripheral blood. All receptors derive from a person between 65 and 79 years old with COVID-19, enrolled during active disease.

The CDR3 spells CASSSGQAAYEQYF. The CDR3, as DNA: TGTGCCAGCAGCTCGGGACAGGCCGCCTACGAGCAGTACTTC. The chain joins TRBV11-1 to TRBJ2-7; 8 bases agree with TRBD1. J gave up 2 bases and V 4 bases, and 4 bases lay outside the gene matches. This CDR3 is built from 14 residues. The germline gives CDR1 SGHAT, CDR2 FQDESV (reference sequence). The whole variable domain, remainder taken from reference TRBV11-1 and TRBJ2-7, is EAEVAQSPRYKITEKSQAVAFWCDPISGHATLYWYRQILGQGPELLVQFQDESVVDDSQLPKDRFSAERLKGVDSTLKIQPAELGDSAMYLCASSSGQAAYEQYFGPGTRLTVT.

CDR3 protein: CASSVDSGSWKADTQYF. For the CDR3, the DNA is TGTGCCAGCAGCGTAGATAGCGGGAGCTGGAAAGCAGATACGCAGTATTTT. The chain uses TRBV9 and TRBJ2-3, with TRBD2 identical over 9 bases. CDR1 and CDR2 (germline): SGDLS, YYNGEE. The CDR3 totals 17 residues. V lost 0 bases, J lost 4 bases, and 9 bases stayed unmatched. The whole variable domain, filled in from reference TRBV9 and TRBJ2-3, reads DSGVTQTPKHLITATGQRVTLRCSPRSGDLSVYWYQQSLDQGLQFLIQYYNGEERAKGNILERFSAQQFPDLHSELNLSSLELGDSALYFCASSVDSGSWKADTQYFGPGTRLTVL.

This rearrangement joins TRBV7-3 to TRBJ1-5; TRBD1 agrees at 9 bases. Germline CDR1 SGHTA, CDR2 FQGTGA. The CDR3 spans 15 residues. V lost 5 bases to trimming and J lost 7 bases; unmatched junction nucleotides: 9. The CDR3 loop is CASSLGTGFDQPQHF. The CDR3 coding sequence is TGTGCCAGCAGCCTCGGGACAGGGTTCGACCAGCCCCAGCATTTT.

The chain combines TRBV11-1 with TRBJ2-5; tentative D call: TRBD2 (6 bases). V was cut by 10 bases and J by 9 bases, with 18 bases left in between. Germline lookup yields CDR1 SGHAT and CDR2 FQDESV (reference sequence). The CDR3 is 12 residues long. CDR3 region: CATVGGGEAQYF. CDR3 nucleotide sequence: TGTGCCACCGTGGGAGGAGGGGAGGCCCAGTACTTC.

This chain uses TRBV19 with TRBJ1-5; 9 bases align to TRBD1. Germline loops: CDR1 LNHDA, CDR2 SQIVND (reference sequence). This CDR3 region has 17 residues. The V gene end was trimmed by 5 bases and the J gene end by 7 bases; junction bases not matched to a gene: 15. In nucleotides, the CDR3 is TGTGCCAGTAGTGAAAAATTGGGAGGACAGGGGCACCAGCCCCAGCATTTT. This codes for CASSEKLGGQGHQPQHF.

This clone was detected once. The rearrangement uses TRBV15 and TRBJ1-1; possible D gene TRBD1, 6 bases. This CDR3 comprises 16 residues. The germline V and J ends were trimmed by 5 bases and 1 base, with 17 bases remaining between them. Germline values: CDR1 LNHNV, CDR2 YYDKDF (reference sequence). This CDR3 is CATSGETSRGNTEAFF. The CDR3 nucleotides read TGTGCCACCAGCGGGGAGACAAGCAGGGGGAACACTGAAGCTTTCTTT.

The genes are TRBV4-3 and TRBJ2-7, with a tentative D call TRBD1 (6 bases). Germline V CDR1 and CDR2: LGHNA, YSLEER. Trimming removed 0 bases from V and 3 bases from J, with 12 bases in between. CDR3 length: 15 residues. CDR3 protein: CASSQDSGQSYEQYF. In DNA, the CDR3 is TGCGCCAGCAGCCAAGATTCCGGACAGAGCTACGAGCAGTACTTC.

The V call is TRBV7-9, the J call TRBJ1-2; a possible D gene is TRBD1 (5 bases). Germline values: CDR1 SEHNR, CDR2 FQNEAQ (reference sequence). Trimming shortened V by 2 bases and J by 8 bases, and 15 bases separated the two germline ends. The length of the CDR3 is 14 residues. CDR3 bases: TGTGCCAGCAGCTTATATGTCGGGACTTTGGGCTACACCTTC. Translating gives CASSLYVGTLGYTF.

This clone was seen more than once but under ten times. CDR3 nucleotide sequence: TGTGCCAGCAGCGTAGACATCTACAATGAGCAGTTCTTC. This sequence encodes CASSVDIYNEQFF. The chain carries TRBV9 and TRBJ2-1; D uncertain. V lost 0 bases to trimming and J lost 3 bases, with 4 bases between them. This CDR3 is 13 amino acids long. Germline lookup yields CDR1 SGDLS and CDR2 YYNGEE.

The chain employs TRBV2 and TRBJ2-5, with 8 bases fitting TRBD1. Germline loops: CDR1 SNHLY, CDR2 FYNNEI. The CDR3 length is 14 residues. After removal of 6 bases from V and 2 bases from J, the junction contained 5 bases not matched to a gene. The CDR3 DNA is TGTGCCAGCAGGGGGACAGGATTGCAAGAGACCCAGTACTTC. Residues: CASRGTGLQETQYF.

The gene calls are TRBV27 and TRBJ2-7, with D possibly being TRBD2 (6 bases). This CDR3 has 13 amino acids. In germline, CDR1 is MNHEY, CDR2 SMNVEV (reference sequence). V shed 2 bases and J shed 2 bases, with 7 bases lying between them. The DNA of the CDR3 is TGTGCCAGCAGTTTACGCGGGGCCTACGAGCAGTACTTC. Translated: CASSLRGAYEQYF.

This clone was seen only once. The genes are TRBV15 and TRBJ1-1, with D perhaps TRBD1 (5 bases). The length of the CDR3 is 14 residues. Germline lookup yields CDR1 LNHNV and CDR2 YYDKDF (reference sequence). V was shortened by 4 bases and J by 5 bases, with 14 bases between the two germline ends. This CDR3 reads CATSTRTTRTEAFF. The CDR3 region has the DNA TGTGCCACCAGCACCAGGACAACTCGGACTGAAGCTTTCTTT.

The chain's CDR3 is CASSKGGTGSTDTQYF. The CDR3, as DNA: TGTGCCAGCAGCAAAGGAGGGACAGGGAGCACAGATACGCAGTATTTT. The chain uses TRBV21-1 and TRBJ2-3; TRBD1 is the table's D call and was not checked against the DNA. TRBV21-1 is a listed pseudogene. The CDR3 runs 16 residues.

The chain carries TRBV5-6 and TRBJ2-6, with 9 bases that match TRBD2. The CDR3 runs 17 residues. Trimming took 2 bases from V and 1 from J; bases not matched to a gene: 4. Germline V lookup: CDR1 SGHDT, CDR2 YYEEEE. The CDR3: CASSLISGGSGANVLTF. The CDR3 coding sequence is TGTGCCAGCAGCTTAATTAGCGGGGGTTCTGGGGCCAACGTCCTGACTTTC. Filled out from reference TRBV5-6 and TRBJ2-6, the complete variable domain reads DAGVTQSPTHLIKTRGQQVTLRCSPKSGHDTVSWYQQALGQGPQFIFQYYEEEERQRGNFPDRFSGHQFPNYSSELNVNALLLGDSALYLCASSLISGGSGANVLTFGAGSRLTVL.

This rearrangement joins TRBV7-8 to TRBJ1-5, with D perhaps TRBD1 (6 bases). V was pared by 6 bases and J by 2 bases, with 14 bases between. This CDR3 has 15 residues. Germline assignment: CDR1 SGHVS and CDR2 FQNEAQ. The CDR3 DNA reads TGTGCCAGCAGGATTACCAGGGGAGGCAATCAGCCCCAGCATTTT. As protein: CASRITRGGNQPQHF. The variable domain in full, with the rest retrieved from reference TRBV7-8 and TRBJ1-5, is GAGVSQSPRYKVAKRGQDVALRCDPISGHVSLFWYQQALGQGPEFLTYFQNEAQLDKSGLPSDRFFAERPEGSVSTLKIQRTQQEDSAVYLCASRITRGGNQPQHFGDGTRLSIL.

This clone was counted a few times. V is TRBV27 and J is TRBJ1-1, with 8 bases matching TRBD1. CDR3 length: 13 residues. Trimming took 6 bases from V and 5 from J; bases not matched to a gene: 5. Germline V gene lookup returns CDR1 MNHEY and CDR2 SMNVEV (reference sequence). The DNA of the CDR3 is TGTGCCAGCAGCAGACAGGGGAGGACTGAAGCTTTCTTT. This gives the protein CASSRQGRTEAFF.